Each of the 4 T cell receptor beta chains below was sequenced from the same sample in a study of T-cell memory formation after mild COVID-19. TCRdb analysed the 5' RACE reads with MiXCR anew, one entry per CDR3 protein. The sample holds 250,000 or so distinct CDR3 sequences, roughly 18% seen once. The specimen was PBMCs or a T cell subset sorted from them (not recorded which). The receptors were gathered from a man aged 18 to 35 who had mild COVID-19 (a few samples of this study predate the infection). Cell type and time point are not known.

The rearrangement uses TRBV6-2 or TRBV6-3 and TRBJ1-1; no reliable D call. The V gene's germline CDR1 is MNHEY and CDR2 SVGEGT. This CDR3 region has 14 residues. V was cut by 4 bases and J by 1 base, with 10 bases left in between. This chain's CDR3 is CASSWAAANTEAFF. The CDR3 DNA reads TGTGCCAGCAGTTGGGCGGCTGCGAACACTGAAGCTTTCTTT.

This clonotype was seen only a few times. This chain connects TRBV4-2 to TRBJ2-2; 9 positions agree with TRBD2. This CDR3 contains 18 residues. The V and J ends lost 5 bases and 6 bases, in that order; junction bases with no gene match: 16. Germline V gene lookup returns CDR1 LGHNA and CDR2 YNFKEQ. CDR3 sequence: CASSISGSAGGLAGELFF. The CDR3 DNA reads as TGTGCCAGCAGCATATCCGGATCGGCGGGGGGGCTCGCCGGGGAGCTGTTTTTT.

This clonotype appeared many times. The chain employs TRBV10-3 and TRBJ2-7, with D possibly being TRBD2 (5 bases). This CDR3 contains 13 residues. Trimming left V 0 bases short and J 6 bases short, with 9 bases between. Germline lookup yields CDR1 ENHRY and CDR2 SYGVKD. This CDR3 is CAISESEGGEQYF. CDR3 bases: TGTGCCATCAGTGAGTCCGAGGGCGGCGAGCAGTACTTC.

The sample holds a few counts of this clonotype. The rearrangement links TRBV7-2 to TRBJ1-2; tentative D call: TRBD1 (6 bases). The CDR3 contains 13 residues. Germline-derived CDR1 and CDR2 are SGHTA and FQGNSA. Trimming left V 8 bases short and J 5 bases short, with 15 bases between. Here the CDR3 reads CASGVPRGYGYTF. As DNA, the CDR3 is TGTGCCAGCGGAGTCCCCAGGGGTTATGGCTACACCTTC.